This TCR beta chain was recorded in a study of shared clonotypes between healthy human individuals (dated by TCRdb to 2020 to 2022). Context from the whole study: The cohort comprised a couple of women and three men aged 18 to 49 years. Different laboratories and diverse techniques were used to prepare libraries and sequence TCR repertoires, to increase sequencing depth and limit assay-specific biases. Per donor, leukapheresis produced somewhere between about 0.9 and 9.5 billion PBMCs. To estimate repertoire size and how much clonotypes are shared between individuals, the study performed deep sequencing of blood TCR repertoires from about five healthy adults. Per donor, three plates each were used for CD4 naive and CD4 memory, two for CD8 naive, and one for CD8 memory. Results the study describes overall, beyond this receptor: Pairwise subsampling led to the expectation that sequencing depth would affect the degree of clonotype sharing among donors. Larger estimated clonotype richness was generally found for naive subsets than for memory subsets. Because the study included only a small number of donors, the genetic and exposure-history diversity represented was limited. Clonotypes shared by all four sorted-subset donors showed higher generation probabilities than non-shared clonotypes. Even with the large sequencing depth, rarefaction of the sorted-subset datasets indicated that sequencing was incomplete. Sharing across several donors was observed for approximately 5% of naive CD4, 3.5% of naive CD8, over 2% of memory CD4, and approximately 0.41% of memory CD8 clonotypes. Sampling was restricted to blood, and TCR repertoires in tissues likely differ from the TCR repertoires found in blood.

On this clone: Its antigen is unknown. No qualities accompany the bases; no much larger clone lies one base away.

Donors were healthy HIV-negative adults with no recently reported acute infections or vaccinations. All donors were Caucasian adults living in Nashville, Tennessee, USA. CD4+ T cells were enriched through magnetic negative selection, after which naive cells were positively selected on CD45RA and the remaining negative fraction served as the memory subset. Blood was obtained by leukapheresis, after which PBMCs were separated by Ficoll-Histopaque density gradient centrifugation and cryopreserved in liquid nitrogen vapor phase. Analytical flow cytometry was used to check the purity and quantity of every magnetically sorted T cell population. From each sorted fraction, genomic DNA was isolated and quantified by UV absorbance on a Nanodrop 2000c. TCR CDR3 regions were amplified from genomic DNA by multiplex PCR using the deep immunoSEQ assay. For each cell subset, the extracted genomic DNA was distributed evenly across all wells of several immunoSEQ 96-well plates, and each plate served as one replicate. For sorted subsets, roughly 200 ng genomic DNA, equal to tens of thousands of T cell genomes, was loaded into each replicate PCR. The purified libraries were quantified using a Qubit 3.0 fluorometer, sized with a Bioanalyzer 2100, and then quantified again using the KAPA Library Quantification kit. A separate single-read 150-cycle Illumina NextSeq 550 flow cell was used to sequence each immunoSEQ 96-well plate. Per the authors' processing: Because the immunoSEQ output included only junctional sequences and no quality scores, the filtering could not be the same as the filtering used for full-length reads. Sequences were annotated with PyIR, a Python wrapper for IgBLAST v1.9, and V/J genes and CDR3 were assigned using IMGT germline references. Reads with weak V/J assignments (E-value above 1e-6), missing CDR3, stop codons, out-of-frame junctions, or ambiguous translated residues were removed. V3J clonotypes were defined as sequences sharing the same inferred V gene, J gene, and CDR3 amino acid sequence. Percentage overlap between repertoires was computed as shared unique clonotypes divided by the size of the smaller repertoire. Three approaches were used to assess repertoire richness: RTK rarefaction, the Chao1 estimator, and Recon v2.1 estimates of unobserved clonotypes. Generation probabilities for all TCRbeta clonotypes obtained by the gDNA method from several donors were computed using OLGA. TCRdb took over this immuneACCESS table, retaining in-frame rearrangements with V and J assigned. Such tables are incomplete; in checked studies, under half of the missing clones stem from an unresolved V gene, and the remainder is unexplained. V, J and clone size derive from that table, while D and trimming were established from the DNA sequence. The sample table lists about 2 million clones, 85% to 95% of them with a count of one. 0.1% to 0.15% of the sample is taken by the ten largest.

CDR1 and CDR2, looked up from the germline V gene, are KGHSH and LQKENI. Germline trimming: 4 bases from V, 4 bases from J; junction bases outside gene matches: 7. Spanning cysteine to phenylalanine, the CDR3 consists of 14 amino acids. Of all the DNA, just the CDR3 is kept, 42 bases in frame from base 1. This sequence originates from a man aged 18 to 30 in good health. This chain is built from TRBV18 and TRBJ2-7; 7 middle bases align to TRBD1. The material sequenced was naive CD4+ T cells sorted from blood. The sample's cell subset or site label, decoded: CD45RA+ positively selected. CDR3 loop: CASSRNRGKYEQYF. DNA sequence: TGTGCCAGCTCACGGAACAGGGGTAAATACGAGCAGTACTTC.